These T cell receptor beta chains were read from a single sample in a study of T cell responses to AZD1222 COVID-19 vaccine. Method: immunoSEQ multiplex PCR; TCRdb's copy keeps in-frame clones and lacks some. The repertoire holds approximately 120,000 clones, with around 89% as singletons. The sequenced sample was peripheral blood, obtained on day 0 of AZD1222 vaccination. These receptors were obtained from an adult in good health. Each CDR3 is given with its conserved first and last residue. Each record gives: clone size, J gene, D gene, V gene, CDR3 DNA, CDR3 protein. A D gene is named only where the DNA matches it firmly. A row's size may be missing; if present it is once, few, many or a size class.

- TRBJ2-1 - TRBV24-1 TGTGCCACCAGTGATTTGGGGGGTTTAGGTCTACCCGCCTACAATGAGCAGTTCTTC CATSDLGGLGLPAYNEQFF
once TRBJ2-5 TRBD2 TRBV7-2 TGTGCCAGCAGCGCTAGCGGGAGCGGGGAGACCCAGTACTTC CASSASGSGETQYF
- TRBJ1-1 - TRBV7-3 TGTGCCAGCAGCTTAACGTTTGGGGAGAACACTGAAGCTTTCTTT CASSLTFGENTEAFF
- TRBJ2-2 TRBD2 TRBV4-3 TGCGCCAGCGAATGGCAGGCTAGCGGGACCGGGGAGCTGTTTTTT CASEWQASGTGELFF
- TRBJ2-7 - TRBV10-3 TGTGCCATCAGTGAGAACCCCGGCTACGAGCAGTACTTC CAISENPGYEQYF
many TRBJ2-7 - TRBV12-2 TGTGCAAGTCGCCACCTAAGCCACGAGCAGTACTTC CASRHLSHEQYF
- TRBJ2-5 - TRBV5-6 TGTGCCAGCAGCTCCCTACAAAGCCTCGAAGAGACCCAGTACTTC CASSSLQSLEETQYF
- TRBJ2-3 - TRBV10-3 TGTGCCATCAGTGATAGACGGGAGTTCGACGGAAACACAGATACGCAGTATTTT CAISDRREFDGNTDTQYF
- TRBJ1-2 - TRBV6-4 TGTGCCAGCAGTGACTCTACGGATGGGGGTTCTGGCTACACCTTC CASSDSTDGGSGYTF
- TRBJ2-7 - TRBV27 TGTGCCAGCAGTTCGGACTACCTGAGATACGAGCAGTACTTC CASSSDYLRYEQYF
- TRBJ1-1 - TRBV2 TGTGCCAGCGCCTTCGGGAGTAGTAGGCTGGGGACTGAAGCTTTCTTT CASAFGSSRLGTEAFF
- TRBJ2-7 - TRBV5-4 TGTGCCAGCAGCTTTGAGGGGTACGAGCAGTACTTC CASSFEGYEQYF
- TRBJ2-3 TRBD1 TRBV7-6 TGTGCCAGCAGCTTAGGTGGACAGGGTCTGTATTTT CASSLGGQGLYF
- TRBJ1-2 TRBD1 TRBV13 TGTGCCAGCAGCTCATCAGGGGGACCCTACTATGGCTACACCTTC CASSSSGGPYYGYTF